Sequencing of this TCR beta chain was carried out in a study of cytomegalovirus exposure and HLA in healthy donors. The PCR had 60 Vbeta and 13 Jbeta primers. Only in-frame clones appear in the TCRdb table, and some are missing; sequencing was by immunoSEQ multiplex PCR. This table has more than 150,000 clones, roughly 82% appearing once. Notes on the study in general: Sequencing probably produced one cluster of sequence variants that were highly shared.

Turning to this clone: Its target is not known. Other DNA sequences in this specimen translate into the identical CDR3.

Those who donated were healthy bone marrow donors. The sample taken for sequencing was PBMCs. The source is a girl aged 2 to 10 in good health and CMV-seropositive.

The CDR3 region is CAIRPRENTEAFF. CDR3 coding DNA: TGTGCCATCCGCCCGAGGGAGAACACTGAAGCTTTCTTT. V is TRBV10-3 and J is TRBJ1-1; D is uncertain. Trimming took off 8 bases at V and 1 base at J, with 11 bases between the two ends. The CDR3 is made up of 13 amino acids. Germline lookup yields CDR1 ENHRY and CDR2 SYGVKD.